This section outlines one TCR beta chain sequence together with its context. Its antigen is currently unknown. Repertoires were generated with immunoSEQ multiplex PCR, while TCRdb's copy carries only in-frame clones and drops some. Among under 300,000 clones, around 89% were seen once, and the ten largest hold 0.37%. The CDR3 is 13 amino acids. Trimming took 2 bases from V and 7 from J, leaving 12 bases between them. CDR1 is ENHRY and CDR2 is SYGVKD in the germline V gene. The data derive from a study of cytomegalovirus exposure and HLA in healthy donors. Findings and limits, study-wide: Investigators reported 150 to 200 TCR beta chains as tied to cytomegalovirus.

The V gene is TRBV10-3, the J gene TRBJ2-7; D is undetermined. The sequence came from a woman under 30 in good health and CMV-seronegative. The sequenced material came from PBMCs. CDR3 sequence (DNA): TGTGCCATCAGTGAGGCTCTGGTAAGGGAGCAGTACGTC. Amino acid sequence: CAISEALVREQYV.